A selection of T cell receptor beta chains follows, all from one sample in a study of immune cell composition in non-small cell lung cancer. Profiled with immunoSEQ multiplex PCR; TCRdb holds only in-frame clones, not every one. The sample has around 13,000 clones, around 85% seen once. The sample comprised lung tumor tissue. These receptors all come from a human donor with non-small cell lung cancer. The CDR3 runs from the conserved cysteine through the conserved F or W. The order of the fields is clone size, V gene, D gene, J gene, CDR3 DNA, CDR3 protein. A D gene is named only where the DNA matches it firmly. Expanded clones get a size class; other rows say once, few or many, or leave the size out.

clone_size: -; v_call: TRBV30; d_call: TRBD1; j_call: TRBJ1-2; cdr3_nt: TGTGCCTGGAGTGTGACAGGGCGCTATGGCTACACCTTC; cdr3_aa: CAWSVTGRYGYTF
clone_size: -; v_call: TRBV6-1; d_call: TRBD2; j_call: TRBJ2-7; cdr3_nt: TGTGCCAGCAGTGGGGCACTAGCGGGTTACGAGCAGTACTTC; cdr3_aa: CASSGALAGYEQYF
clone_size: few; v_call: TRBV25-1; d_call: -; j_call: TRBJ2-5; cdr3_nt: TGTGCCAGCAGTTCGGACTACCAAGAGACCCAGTACTTC; cdr3_aa: CASSSDYQETQYF
clone_size: -; v_call: TRBV18; d_call: -; j_call: TRBJ1-4; cdr3_nt: TGTGCCAGCTCACCACCTACGGGGACGGGGGAAAAACTGTTTTTT; cdr3_aa: CASSPPTGTGEKLFF
clone_size: few; v_call: TRBV30; d_call: TRBD2; j_call: TRBJ2-1; cdr3_nt: TGTGCCTGGAGGCTAGCGGGAGGGGGTACTAGTGAGCAGTTCTTC; cdr3_aa: CAWRLAGGGTSEQFF
clone_size: -; v_call: TRBV5-1; d_call: TRBD1; j_call: TRBJ1-2; cdr3_nt: TGCGCCAGCAGCACATTGGGACAGCCTAACTATGGCTACACCTTC; cdr3_aa: CASSTLGQPNYGYTF
clone_size: -; v_call: TRBV4-2; d_call: TRBD2; j_call: TRBJ2-7; cdr3_nt: TGTGCCAGCAGCCAAGGGGGGGGAGCCTACGAGCAGTACTTC; cdr3_aa: CASSQGGGAYEQYF
clone_size: -; v_call: TRBV7-9; d_call: -; j_call: TRBJ2-3; cdr3_nt: TGTGCCAGCAGCTCGGACTATATAACGCAGTATTTT; cdr3_aa: CASSSDYITQYF
clone_size: -; v_call: TRBV18; d_call: -; j_call: TRBJ2-7; cdr3_nt: TGTGCCAGCTCACCAGGGGCAGCTTCCTACGAGCAGTACTTC; cdr3_aa: CASSPGAASYEQYF
clone_size: -; v_call: TRBV28; d_call: TRBD2; j_call: TRBJ2-5; cdr3_nt: TGTGCCAGCAGTTTGTTGCTGATAGCGGGAGGGGAGACCCAGTACTTC; cdr3_aa: CASSLLLIAGGETQYF
clone_size: few; v_call: TRBV7-3; d_call: -; j_call: TRBJ1-1; cdr3_nt: TGTGCCAGCTCAACAGCCATGAACACTGAAGCTTTCTTT; cdr3_aa: CASSTAMNTEAFF
clone_size: -; v_call: TRBV29-1; d_call: -; j_call: TRBJ2-1; cdr3_nt: TGCAGCGTTCTAGGGGCGAATGAGCAGTTCTTC; cdr3_aa: CSVLGANEQFF
clone_size: -; v_call: TRBV19; d_call: TRBD1; j_call: TRBJ1-5; cdr3_nt: TGTGCCAGTAGTAGAGGACAGGGACCACCCCAGCATTTT; cdr3_aa: CASSRGQGPPQHF
clone_size: -; v_call: TRBV5-1; d_call: -; j_call: TRBJ1-2; cdr3_nt: TGCGCCAGCAGCTTGGGGGGCGTCTATGGCTACACCTTC; cdr3_aa: CASSLGGVYGYTF
clone_size: -; v_call: TRBV2; d_call: TRBD1; j_call: TRBJ2-7; cdr3_nt: TGTGCCAGCAGGATGGGACAGGGGGCCTACGAGCAGTACTTC; cdr3_aa: CASRMGQGAYEQYF
clone_size: few; v_call: TRBV21-1; d_call: -; j_call: TRBJ2-5; cdr3_nt: TGTGCCAGCAGCGGGGGCTACACTTTCTCTGAGACCCAGTACTTC; cdr3_aa: CASSGGYTFSETQYF
clone_size: -; v_call: TRBV7-9; d_call: -; j_call: TRBJ2-2; cdr3_nt: TGTGCCAGCAGCCCCCGACTCCTCACCGGGGAGCTGTTTTTT; cdr3_aa: CASSPRLLTGELFF
clone_size: -; v_call: TRBV30; d_call: -; j_call: TRBJ1-2; cdr3_nt: TGTGCCTGGAGTACGGGTCGCTATGGCTACACCTTC; cdr3_aa: CAWSTGRYGYTF
clone_size: large; v_call: TRBV28; d_call: -; j_call: TRBJ2-7; cdr3_nt: TGTGCCAGCAGTTCCCGGGACCTAGCCTACGAGCAGTACTTC; cdr3_aa: CASSSRDLAYEQYF
clone_size: -; v_call: TRBV15; d_call: -; j_call: TRBJ1-1; cdr3_nt: TGTGCCACCAGCGGGGGAGGTGGAGGCACTGAAGCTTTCTTT; cdr3_aa: CATSGGGGGTEAFF
clone_size: -; v_call: TRBV27; d_call: -; j_call: TRBJ2-6; cdr3_nt: TGTGCCAGCTCTTTCTCTGGGGCCAACGTCCTGACTTTC; cdr3_aa: CASSFSGANVLTF
clone_size: -; v_call: TRBV6-1; d_call: TRBD2; j_call: TRBJ2-7; cdr3_nt: TGTGCCAGCAGTCCCAGGACTAGCGGGGAATACGAGCAGTACTTC; cdr3_aa: CASSPRTSGEYEQYF
clone_size: once; v_call: TRBV5-1; d_call: TRBD1; j_call: TRBJ1-1; cdr3_nt: TGCGCCAGCAGCCCGGGACAGGAAGTCGGTGAAGCTTTCTTT; cdr3_aa: CASSPGQEVGEAFF
clone_size: -; v_call: TRBV19; d_call: -; j_call: TRBJ1-1; cdr3_nt: TGTGCCAGTAGTATTGGTATTCCCACTGAAGCTTTCTTT; cdr3_aa: CASSIGIPTEAFF
clone_size: -; v_call: TRBV5-1; d_call: -; j_call: TRBJ1-2; cdr3_nt: TGCGCCAGCAGACGGCGACAAGACTATGGCTACACCTTC; cdr3_aa: CASRRRQDYGYTF
clone_size: -; v_call: TRBV29-1; d_call: -; j_call: TRBJ2-1; cdr3_nt: TGCAGCGCCGCGGGATACAATGAGCAGTTCTTC; cdr3_aa: CSAAGYNEQFF
clone_size: few; v_call: TRBV7-9; d_call: -; j_call: TRBJ1-2; cdr3_nt: TGTGCCGGAAAGGGTCTTGGTGGCTACACCTTC; cdr3_aa: CAGKGLGGYTF
clone_size: -; v_call: TRBV5-4; d_call: -; j_call: TRBJ2-1; cdr3_nt: TGTGCCAGCAGGGGAAGGGGGGTTAGCTCCTACAATGAGCAGTTCTTC; cdr3_aa: CASRGRGVSSYNEQFF
clone_size: -; v_call: TRBV5-1; d_call: TRBD2; j_call: TRBJ2-1; cdr3_nt: TGCGCCAGCAGCTTGGGGACTAGCGGGAGGAATAATGAGCAGTTCTTC; cdr3_aa: CASSLGTSGRNNEQFF
clone_size: once; v_call: TRBV11-2; d_call: -; j_call: TRBJ2-5; cdr3_nt: TGTGCCAGCAGCTTAGTTCGGAGGGCCTGGGGGGAGACCCAGTACTTC; cdr3_aa: CASSLVRRAWGETQYF
clone_size: -; v_call: TRBV6-5; d_call: TRBD1; j_call: TRBJ2-2; cdr3_nt: TGTGCCAGCAGGTGGACAGGGTTGAACACCGGGGAGCTGTTTTTT; cdr3_aa: CASRWTGLNTGELFF
clone_size: -; v_call: TRBV7-3; d_call: TRBD1; j_call: TRBJ2-2; cdr3_nt: TGTGCCAGCAGCTTAACCGACAGGGCAGGAGGGGAGCTGTTTTTT; cdr3_aa: CASSLTDRAGGELFF
clone_size: -; v_call: TRBV19; d_call: -; j_call: TRBJ1-5; cdr3_nt: TGTGCCAGTAGTACCGGAGGGGGGCTGAATCAGCCCCAGCATTTT; cdr3_aa: CASSTGGGLNQPQHF
clone_size: -; v_call: TRBV27; d_call: TRBD1; j_call: TRBJ2-7; cdr3_nt: TGTGCCAGCAGGGCCGGGACAGGGAGGGGCGAGCAGTACTTC; cdr3_aa: CASRAGTGRGEQYF